The 30 T cell receptor beta chains in this list originate from one sample, sequenced in a study of monozygotic twins with cystic fibrosis. TCRdb's table, derived via immunoSEQ multiplex PCR, lists solely in-frame clones and lacks some. The top ten clones hold 0.19% of a sample with approximately 36,000 clones, under 95% of them seen once. The specimen sequenced was blood. All receptors derive from a boy younger than 10 with cystic fibrosis.

The chain links TRBV6-6 to TRBJ2-5, with D unresolved. CDR3 length equals 14 residues. CDR1 is MNHNY, CDR2 SVGAGI, per germline (reference sequence). V dropped 0 bases and J dropped 5 bases, with 10 bases sitting between them. CDR3 sequence: CASSYSMVDETQYF. In DNA, the CDR3 is TGTGCCAGCAGTTACTCGATGGTTGACGAGACCCAGTACTTC.

The table lists this clone with a count of one. The chain uses TRBV19 and TRBJ1-1; perhaps TRBD1 as D (6 bases). The germline gives CDR1 LNHDA, CDR2 SQIVND (reference sequence). Trimming cost V 5 bases and J 1 base, with 14 bases left between them. The length of the CDR3 is 15 residues. CDR3 sequence reads: CASSSRTVGNTEAFF. The CDR3 nucleotides read TGTGCCAGTAGTTCGCGGACAGTGGGGAACACTGAAGCTTTCTTT.

This chain connects TRBV11-3 to TRBJ2-7; 7 bases agree with TRBD1. Germline values: CDR1 SGHNT, CDR2 YENEEA. The CDR3 runs to 16 residues. V lost 1 base and J lost 2; bases outside the gene matches: 8. This CDR3 is CASSLGPQGIAYEQYF. DNA of the CDR3: TGTGCCAGCAGCTTAGGCCCACAGGGGATCGCCTACGAGCAGTACTTC.

This sequence joins TRBV6-5 and TRBJ1-2; 9 bases line up with TRBD1. Germline V gene sequence: CDR1 MNHEY, CDR2 SVGAGI. The trim removed 4 bases at V and 2 bases at J, leaving 2 bases unmatched. This CDR3 region has 14 residues. The DNA of the CDR3 is TGTGCCAGCAGTTTCGGACAGGGGAACTATGGCTACACCTTC. This sequence encodes CASSFGQGNYGYTF.

CDR3 nucleotides: TGTGCCAGCAGCTTCGCGGCGGAATATGGCTACACCTTC. It specifies CASSFAAEYGYTF. The rearrangement uses TRBV5-5 and TRBJ1-2, with no clear D. V was cut by 2 bases and J by 5 bases, with 10 bases left in between. This CDR3 contains 13 residues. Per germline, CDR1 SGHKS and CDR2 YYEKEE (reference sequence).

This chain links TRBV5-5 with TRBJ2-5, with 8 bases fitting TRBD1. CDR1 and CDR2 from the germline V gene are SGHKS and YYEKEE (reference sequence). The CDR3 sequence is 13 residues long. Losses at the gene ends were 4 bases for V and 4 bases for J; bases not matched to a gene: 3. CDR3 sequence (DNA): TGTGCCAGCAGCCTAGGACAGGGAGAGACCCAGTACTTC. It codes for CASSLGQGETQYF.

This rearrangement joins TRBV9 to TRBJ1-6; TRBD1 is a possible D gene (5 bases). V was cut by 0 bases and J by 7 bases, with 11 bases left in between. There are 15 residues in the CDR3. Germline CDR1 and CDR2: SGDLS and YYNGEE. CDR3 nucleotide sequence: TGTGCCAGCAGCGTAGCCCCGGGGCGGAATTCACCCCTCCACTTT. The encoded protein is CASSVAPGRNSPLHF.

The chain joins TRBV2 to TRBJ1-2, with D perhaps TRBD1 (5 bases). Between the trimmed V and J ends, which lost 6 bases and 2 bases, there was a span of 13 bases. The length of the CDR3 is 14 residues. Germline V gene sequence: CDR1 SNHLY, CDR2 FYNNEI. The CDR3 is CASSGAAENYGYTF. The CDR3 coding sequence is TGTGCCAGCAGCGGGGCCGCGGAGAACTATGGCTACACCTTC.

This sequence joins TRBV6-5 and TRBJ2-2, with D unresolved. The length of the CDR3 is 14 residues. Germline V gives CDR1 MNHEY, CDR2 SVGAGI. V was clipped by 3 bases and J by 4 bases, with 9 bases between them. The CDR3 nucleotides are TGTGCCAGCAGTTATGAGGTCAGCACCGGGGAGCTGTTTTTT. Protein product: CASSYEVSTGELFF.

The chain combines TRBV27 with TRBJ2-6; TRBD1 agrees at 8 bases. V lost 1 base, J lost 4 bases, and 9 bases stayed unmatched. Germline values: CDR1 MNHEY, CDR2 SMNVEV (reference sequence). The CDR3 loop spans 18 amino acids. For the CDR3, the DNA is TGTGCCAGCAGTTTATGGGGGACAGGTCTCTCCGGGGCCAACGTCCTGACTTTC. Translation: CASSLWGTGLSGANVLTF. The full variable domain, rest sourced from reference TRBV27 and TRBJ2-6, is EAQVTQNPRYLITVTGKKLTVTCSQNMNHEYMSWYRQDPGLGLRQIYYSMNVEVTDKGDVPEGYKVSRKEKRNFPLILESPSPNQTSLYFCASSLWGTGLSGANVLTFGAGSRLTVL.

The sample holds one count of this clone. The chain recombines TRBV7-9 with TRBJ1-3; no clear D gene. The germline V and J ends were trimmed by 2 bases and 4 bases, with 18 bases remaining between them. Per germline, CDR1 SEHNR and CDR2 FQNEAQ (reference sequence). This CDR3 is built from 17 residues. CDR3 amino acids: CASSLSVLVGVGNTIYF. CDR3 coding DNA: TGTGCCAGCAGCTTATCGGTGCTAGTCGGGGTCGGAAACACCATATATTTT.

CDR3 protein: CASSPETETDGYTF. The DNA for the CDR3 is TGTGCCAGCTCACCAGAGACCGAGACCGATGGCTACACCTTC. The gene calls are TRBV18 and TRBJ1-2, with unresolved D. V was shortened by 2 bases and J by 6 bases, with 13 bases between the two germline ends. Germline V gene sequence: CDR1 KGHSH, CDR2 LQKENI. This CDR3 contains 14 residues.

This chain connects TRBV7-9 to TRBJ2-5; 7 nucleotides match TRBD2. The length of the CDR3 is 15 residues. The germline V gene encodes CDR1 SEHNR and CDR2 FQNEAQ (reference sequence). The trim removed 5 bases at V and 2 bases at J, leaving 8 bases unmatched. The chain's CDR3 is CASSPRASGQETQYF. Here the CDR3 DNA reads TGTGCCAGCAGCCCTCGGGCTAGCGGACAAGAGACCCAGTACTTC.

In this sample, this clone turned up once. This sequence joins TRBV19 and TRBJ1-5, with D uncertain. Trimming shortened V by 0 bases and J by 6 bases, and 6 bases separated the two germline ends. Germline V gives CDR1 LNHDA, CDR2 SQIVND (reference sequence). This CDR3 contains 13 residues. Here the CDR3 reads CASSIDPSQPQHF. CDR3 DNA sequence: TGTGCCAGTAGTATAGATCCCAGTCAGCCCCAGCATTTT. The full variable domain, rest sourced from reference TRBV19 and TRBJ1-5, is DGGITQSPKYLFRKEGQNVTLSCEQNLNHDAMYWYRQDPGQGLRLIYYSQIVNDFQKGDIAEGYSVSREKKESFPLTVTSAQKNPTAFYLCASSIDPSQPQHFGDGTRLSIL.

The chain has TRBV5-1 and TRBJ1-2; a possible D gene is TRBD1 (5 bases). The CDR3 has 14 amino acids. Germline V CDR1 and CDR2: SGHRS, YFSETQ. Trimming shortened V by 3 bases and J by 2 bases, and 11 bases separated the two germline ends. CDR3 in amino acids: CASSYSGRNYGYTF. The CDR3 coding sequence is TGCGCCAGCAGCTACTCAGGGAGGAACTATGGCTACACCTTC.

The J gene is TRBJ1-5, the V gene TRBV2; no definite D call. CDR1 is SNHLY, CDR2 FYNNEI, per germline. The CDR3 is 15 residues long. The ends were cut back, 7 bases at V and 3 bases at J, with 16 bases in the middle. The CDR3 loop is CASTGQHGSNQPQHF. The CDR3 bases are TGTGCCAGCACTGGCCAGCACGGATCCAATCAGCCCCAGCATTTT.

The V call is TRBV27, the J call TRBJ1-2; D is ambiguous. CDR3 length equals 15 residues. Between the trimmed V and J ends, which lost 5 bases and 0 bases, there was a span of 13 bases. Germline V lookup: CDR1 MNHEY, CDR2 SMNVEV (reference sequence). Written as DNA, the CDR3 is TGTGCCAGCAGTGCCCGGGGAGGAGCTAACTATGGCTACACCTTC. Translating gives CASSARGGANYGYTF.

The chain carries TRBV11-2 and TRBJ2-7, with D uncertain. V was pared by 5 bases and J by 1 base, with 15 bases between. The V gene's germline CDR1 is SGHAT and CDR2 FQNNGV. The CDR3 is 15 residues long. DNA for the CDR3: TGTGCCAGCAGCCCGGGTACAGCTGGGTCCTACGAGCAGTACTTC. Protein sequence: CASSPGTAGSYEQYF.

V usage is TRBV15 and J usage is TRBJ2-3; D is unclear. This CDR3 contains 18 residues. The germline CDR1 and CDR2 sequences are LNHNV and YYDKDF (reference sequence). V dropped 1 base and J dropped 0 bases, with 17 bases sitting between them. The CDR3 region has the DNA TGTGCCACCAGCAGAGGGGGTTTGCAGACCCCTAGCACAGATACGCAGTATTTT. It specifies CATSRGGLQTPSTDTQYF. Full variable domain (missing parts from reference TRBV15 and TRBJ2-3): DAMVIQNPRYQVTQFGKPVTLSCSQTLNHNVMYWYQQKSSQAPKLLFHYYDKDFNNEADTPDNFQSRRPNTSFCFLDIRSPGLGDTAMYLCATSRGGLQTPSTDTQYFGPGTRLTVL.

The V gene is TRBV5-8, the J gene TRBJ1-2, with D tentatively TRBD1 (6 bases). Trimming stripped 4 bases from V and 4 bases from J, with 14 bases between. From germline, CDR1 is SGHTS and CDR2 YDEGEE. CDR3 length: 14 amino acids. CDR3 DNA: TGTGCCAGCAGCCCGGGGCAGGGGATCTATGGCTACACCTTC. Encoded protein: CASSPGQGIYGYTF.

The chain carries TRBV9 and TRBJ1-4; weak D call: TRBD1 (5 bases). CDR3 size: 14 residues. With 0 bases removed from V and 9 bases from J, the gap between germline ends came to 12 bases. Germline CDR1 SGDLS, CDR2 YYNGEE. The CDR3 is CASSVGLEGQKLFF. CDR3 sequence (DNA): TGTGCCAGCAGCGTAGGGTTGGAGGGGCAAAAACTGTTTTTT.

This chain's CDR3 is CASSRMTGTGEVHTEAFF. In DNA, the CDR3 is TGTGCCAGCAGCCGAATGACCGGGACTGGGGAGGTTCACACTGAAGCTTTCTTT. The chain uses TRBV5-6 and TRBJ1-1; a possible D gene is TRBD1 (5 bases). CDR3 length: 18 residues. Germline V gene sequence: CDR1 SGHDT, CDR2 YYEEEE. V was trimmed by 4 bases and J by 3 bases, leaving 25 bases between them.

The V gene is TRBV19, the J gene TRBJ2-7; 8 bases are a match to TRBD1. The CDR3 totals 13 residues. From germline, CDR1 is LNHDA and CDR2 SQIVND (reference sequence). Germline trimming cut 8 bases from V and 2 bases from J; bases unmatched to any gene: 5. The CDR3 DNA reads TGTGCCAGTGGGGGGACAGGACCCTACGAGCAGTACTTC. Translation: CASGGTGPYEQYF.

V is TRBV11-2 and J is TRBJ2-5; D uncertain. The germline V gene encodes CDR1 SGHAT and CDR2 FQNNGV. V was clipped by 1 base and J by 5 bases, with 8 bases between them. This CDR3 contains 13 residues. The CDR3 bases are TGTGCCAGCAGCTTAGTCCGGTTTGAGACCCAGTACTTC. Amino acid sequence: CASSLVRFETQYF. Together with reference TRBV11-2 and TRBJ2-5, the CDR3 gives the full variable domain: EAGVAQSPRYKIIEKRQSVAFWCNPISGHATLYWYQQILGQGPKLLIQFQNNGVVDDSQLPKDRFSAERLKGVDSTLKIQPAKLEDSAVYLCASSLVRFETQYFGPGTRLLVL.

CDR3 nucleotides: TGTGCCAGCAGTGGGGCACCTTATGGCTACACCTTC. As protein: CASSGAPYGYTF. This chain uses TRBV6-4 with TRBJ1-2; D not certain. V gave up 4 bases and J gave up 5 bases, with 8 bases separating them. In germline, CDR1 is MRHNA, CDR2 SNTAGT. This CDR3 region has 12 residues.

This clone was counted a few times. J is TRBJ1-1 and V is TRBV29-1; no firm D call. The V and J ends lost 2 bases and 6 bases respectively, with 13 bases between them. The CDR3 extends over 13 amino acids. Germline-derived CDR1 and CDR2 are SQVTM and ANQGSEA. Here the CDR3 reads CSVEKGEAAEAFF. In DNA form, the CDR3 reads TGCAGCGTTGAAAAGGGAGAGGCCGCTGAAGCTTTCTTT.

The chain combines TRBV18 with TRBJ1-2; 10 bases agree with TRBD1. With V trimmed by 0 bases and J by 5 bases, 3 bases remained unmatched. CDR1 is KGHSH and CDR2 is LQKENI in the germline V gene. The CDR3 has 15 amino acids. CDR3 protein: CASSPPDRGGYGYTF. CDR3 sequence (DNA): TGTGCCAGCTCACCACCGGACAGGGGGGGATATGGCTACACCTTC.

V is TRBV19 and J is TRBJ1-5; D is perhaps TRBD1 (6 bases). The CDR3 has 14 residues. Trimming left V 4 bases short and J 9 bases short, with 16 bases between. In germline, CDR1 is LNHDA, CDR2 SQIVND (reference sequence). The CDR3 DNA reads as TGTGCCAGTAGTACAGGGGTAATTGGTGCGCCCCAGCATTTT. This encodes CASSTGVIGAPQHF.

This chain connects TRBV5-1 to TRBJ1-4, with 10 positions matching TRBD1. Germline V gene sequence: CDR1 SGHRS, CDR2 YFSETQ. The junction had 3 bases not matched to a gene; V was cut back by 2 bases and J by 5 bases. The CDR3 extends over 15 amino acids. The CDR3, as DNA: TGCGCCAGCAGCTTTGGGGGACAGGGGAATGAAAAACTGTTTTTT. As protein: CASSFGGQGNEKLFF.

The V call is TRBV19, the J call TRBJ1-5; TRBD1 matches 7 bases. The CDR3 is 15 amino acids. V trimming: 8 bases; J trimming: 1 base; junction bases outside the gene matches: 8. Germline CDR1 and CDR2: LNHDA and SQIVND (reference sequence). In nucleotides, the CDR3 is TGTGCCAGTCTTGACAGGGCGCTAAGCAATCAGCCCCAGCATTTT. This encodes CASLDRALSNQPQHF.